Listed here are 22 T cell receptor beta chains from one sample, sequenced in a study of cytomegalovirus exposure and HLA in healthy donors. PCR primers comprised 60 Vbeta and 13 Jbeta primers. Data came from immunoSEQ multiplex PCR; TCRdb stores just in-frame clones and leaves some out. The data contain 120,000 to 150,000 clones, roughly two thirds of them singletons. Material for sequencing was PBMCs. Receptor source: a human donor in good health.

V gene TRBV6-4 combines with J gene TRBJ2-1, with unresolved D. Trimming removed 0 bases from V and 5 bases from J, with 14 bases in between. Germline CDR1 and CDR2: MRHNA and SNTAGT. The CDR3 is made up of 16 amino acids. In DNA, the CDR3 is TGTGCCAGCAGTGACTCAGTGACGTCGGGTGACAATGAGCAGTTCTTC. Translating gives CASSDSVTSGDNEQFF.

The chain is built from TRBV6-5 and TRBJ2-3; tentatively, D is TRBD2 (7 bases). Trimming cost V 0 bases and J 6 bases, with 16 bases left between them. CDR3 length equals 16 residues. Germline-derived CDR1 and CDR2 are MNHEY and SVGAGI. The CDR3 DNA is TGTGCCAGCAGTTACTCGAATGTCGGGGGGCCCGATACGCAGTATTTT. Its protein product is CASSYSNVGGPDTQYF.

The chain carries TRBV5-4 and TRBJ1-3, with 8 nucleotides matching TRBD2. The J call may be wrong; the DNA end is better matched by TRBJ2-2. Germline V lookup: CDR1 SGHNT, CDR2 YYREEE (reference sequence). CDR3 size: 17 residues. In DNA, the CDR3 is TGTGCCAGCAGCTCAGCGGGCGGGGGGTCGAACACCGGGGAGCTGTTTTTT. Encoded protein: CASSSAGGGSNTGELFF.

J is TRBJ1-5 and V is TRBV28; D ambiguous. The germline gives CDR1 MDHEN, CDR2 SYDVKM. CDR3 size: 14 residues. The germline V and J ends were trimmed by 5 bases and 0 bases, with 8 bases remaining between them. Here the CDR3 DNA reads TGTGCCAGCAGTCCGGGTGGTAGCAATCAGCCCCAGCATTTT. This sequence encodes CASSPGGSNQPQHF.

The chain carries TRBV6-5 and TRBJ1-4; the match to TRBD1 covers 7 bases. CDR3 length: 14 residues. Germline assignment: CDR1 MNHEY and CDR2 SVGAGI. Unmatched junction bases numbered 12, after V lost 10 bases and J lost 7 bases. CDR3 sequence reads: CATNGGRGAEKLFF. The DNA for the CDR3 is TGTGCCACCAACGGGGGCAGGGGGGCTGAAAAACTGTTTTTT.

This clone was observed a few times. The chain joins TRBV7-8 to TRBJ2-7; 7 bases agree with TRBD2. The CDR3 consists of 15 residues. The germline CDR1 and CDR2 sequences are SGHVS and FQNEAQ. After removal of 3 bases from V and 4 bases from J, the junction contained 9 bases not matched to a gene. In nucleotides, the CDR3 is TGTGCCAGCAGCTTCCGACTCGGCGGGAGATACGAGCAGTACTTC. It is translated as CASSFRLGGRYEQYF.

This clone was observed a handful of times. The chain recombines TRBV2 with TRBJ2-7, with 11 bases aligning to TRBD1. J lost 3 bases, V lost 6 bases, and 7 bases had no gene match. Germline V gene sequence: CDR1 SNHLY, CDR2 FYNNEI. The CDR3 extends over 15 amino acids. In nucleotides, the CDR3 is TGTGCCAGCAGGGAGGACAGGGGGCAAGACTACGAGCAGTACTTC. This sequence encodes CASREDRGQDYEQYF.

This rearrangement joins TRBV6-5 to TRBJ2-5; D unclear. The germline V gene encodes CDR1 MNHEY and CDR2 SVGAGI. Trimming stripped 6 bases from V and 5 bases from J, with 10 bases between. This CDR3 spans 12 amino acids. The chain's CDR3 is CASSRFAETQYF. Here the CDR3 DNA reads TGTGCCAGCAGCCGCTTTGCGGAGACCCAGTACTTC.

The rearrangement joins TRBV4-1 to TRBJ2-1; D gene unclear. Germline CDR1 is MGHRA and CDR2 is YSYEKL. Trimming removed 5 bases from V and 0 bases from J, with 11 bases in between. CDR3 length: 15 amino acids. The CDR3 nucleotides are TGCGCCAGCAGCGAAAGTCTGAGCTCCTACAATGAGCAGTTCTTC. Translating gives CASSESLSSYNEQFF.

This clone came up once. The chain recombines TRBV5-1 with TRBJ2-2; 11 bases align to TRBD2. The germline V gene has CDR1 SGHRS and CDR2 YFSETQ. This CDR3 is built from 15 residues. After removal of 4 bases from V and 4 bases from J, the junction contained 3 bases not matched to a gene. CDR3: CASSPGLAVTGELFF. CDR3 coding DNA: TGCGCCAGCAGCCCGGGACTAGCGGTCACCGGGGAGCTGTTTTTT. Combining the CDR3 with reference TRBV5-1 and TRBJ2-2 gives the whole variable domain KAGVTQTPRYLIKTRGQQVTLSCSPISGHRSVSWYQQTPGQGLQFLFEYFSETQRNKGNFPGRFSGRQFSNSRSEMNVSTLELGDSALYLCASSPGLAVTGELFFGEGSRLTVL.

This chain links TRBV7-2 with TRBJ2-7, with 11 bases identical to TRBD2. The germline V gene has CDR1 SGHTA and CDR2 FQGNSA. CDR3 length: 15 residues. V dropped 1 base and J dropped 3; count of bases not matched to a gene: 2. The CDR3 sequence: CASSLGLAGGYEQYF. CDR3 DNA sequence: TGTGCCAGCAGCTTAGGGCTAGCGGGGGGCTACGAGCAGTACTTC. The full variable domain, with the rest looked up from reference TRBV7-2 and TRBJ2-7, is GAGVSQSPSNKVTEKGKDVELRCDPISGHTALYWYRQSLGQGLEFLIYFQGNSAPDKSGLPSDRFSAERTGGSVSTLTIQRTQQEDSAVYLCASSLGLAGGYEQYFGPGTRLTVT.

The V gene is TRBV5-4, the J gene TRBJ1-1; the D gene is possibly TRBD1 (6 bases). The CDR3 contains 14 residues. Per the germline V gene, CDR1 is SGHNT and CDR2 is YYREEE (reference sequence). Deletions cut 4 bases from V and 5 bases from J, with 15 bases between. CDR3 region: CASSTLTGGTEAFF. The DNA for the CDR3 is TGTGCCAGCAGCACTCTGACAGGTGGAACTGAAGCTTTCTTT.

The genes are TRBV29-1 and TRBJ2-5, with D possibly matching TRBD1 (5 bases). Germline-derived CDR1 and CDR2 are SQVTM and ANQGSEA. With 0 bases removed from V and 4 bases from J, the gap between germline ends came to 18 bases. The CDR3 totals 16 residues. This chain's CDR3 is CSVEEAVTGDRETQYF. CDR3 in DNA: TGCAGCGTTGAAGAGGCTGTCACAGGAGATAGAGAGACCCAGTACTTC.

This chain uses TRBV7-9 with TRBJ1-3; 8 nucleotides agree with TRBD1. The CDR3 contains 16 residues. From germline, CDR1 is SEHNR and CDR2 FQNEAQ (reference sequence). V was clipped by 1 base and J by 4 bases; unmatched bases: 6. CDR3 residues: CASSLDQGAKGNTIYF. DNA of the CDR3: TGTGCCAGCAGCTTAGATCAGGGGGCAAAAGGAAACACCATATATTTT.

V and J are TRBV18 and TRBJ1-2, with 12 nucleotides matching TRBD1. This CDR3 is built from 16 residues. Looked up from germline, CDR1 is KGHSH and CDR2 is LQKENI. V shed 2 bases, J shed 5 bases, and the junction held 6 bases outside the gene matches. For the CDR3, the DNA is TGTGCCAGCTCACCAAGCGGGACAGGGGGCCGGTATGGCTACACCTTC. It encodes CASSPSGTGGRYGYTF.

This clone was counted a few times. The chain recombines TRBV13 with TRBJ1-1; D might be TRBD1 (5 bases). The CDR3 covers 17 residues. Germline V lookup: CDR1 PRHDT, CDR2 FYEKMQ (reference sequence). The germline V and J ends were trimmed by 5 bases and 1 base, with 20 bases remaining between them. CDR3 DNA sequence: TGTGCCAGCAGCATTAGAACAGGTTTTGTCTCGAACACTGAAGCTTTCTTT. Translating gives CASSIRTGFVSNTEAFF.

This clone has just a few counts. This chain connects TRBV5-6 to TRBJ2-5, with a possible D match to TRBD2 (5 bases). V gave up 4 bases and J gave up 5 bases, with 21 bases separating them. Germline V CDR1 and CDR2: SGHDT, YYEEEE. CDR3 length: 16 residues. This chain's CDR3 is CASSRGLSAGRETQYF. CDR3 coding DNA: TGTGCCAGCAGCCGGGGATTGTCCGCCGGGCGGGAGACCCAGTACTTC.

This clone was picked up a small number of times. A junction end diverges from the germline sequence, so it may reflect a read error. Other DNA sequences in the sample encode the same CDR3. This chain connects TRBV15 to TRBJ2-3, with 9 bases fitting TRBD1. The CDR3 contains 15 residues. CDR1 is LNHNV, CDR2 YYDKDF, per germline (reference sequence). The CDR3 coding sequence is TGCGCCACCGCCAACCGGGACAGGGAAACAGATACGCAGTATTTT. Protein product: CATANRDRETDTQYF.

The CDR3 region is CASSPPGQGETQYF. For the CDR3, the DNA is TGTGCCAGCAGCCCCCCGGGACAGGGGGAGACCCAGTACTTC. The genes are TRBV7-2 and TRBJ2-5, with 10 bases matching TRBD1. Trimming cost V 5 bases and J 5 bases; bases outside gene matches: 5. The CDR3 totals 14 residues. Germline CDR1 and CDR2: SGHTA and FQGNSA.

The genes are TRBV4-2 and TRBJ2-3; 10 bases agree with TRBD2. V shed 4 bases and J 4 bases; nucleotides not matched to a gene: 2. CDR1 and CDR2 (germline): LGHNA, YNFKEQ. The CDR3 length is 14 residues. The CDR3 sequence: CASSPGLASDTQYF. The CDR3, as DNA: TGTGCCAGCAGCCCGGGACTAGCGTCAGATACGCAGTATTTT.

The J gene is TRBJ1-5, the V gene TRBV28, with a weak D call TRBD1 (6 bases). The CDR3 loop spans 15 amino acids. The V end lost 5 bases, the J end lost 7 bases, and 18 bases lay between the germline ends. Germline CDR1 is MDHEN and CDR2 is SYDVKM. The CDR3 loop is CASSPGGLGEQPQHF. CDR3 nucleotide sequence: TGTGCCAGCAGTCCTGGGGGCTTAGGGGAACAGCCCCAGCATTTT. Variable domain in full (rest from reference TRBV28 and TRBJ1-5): DVKVTQSSRYLVKRTGEKVFLECVQDMDHENMFWYRQDPGLGLRLIYFSYDVKMKEKGDIPEGYSVSREKKERFSLILESASTNQTSMYLCASSPGGLGEQPQHFGDGTRLSIL.

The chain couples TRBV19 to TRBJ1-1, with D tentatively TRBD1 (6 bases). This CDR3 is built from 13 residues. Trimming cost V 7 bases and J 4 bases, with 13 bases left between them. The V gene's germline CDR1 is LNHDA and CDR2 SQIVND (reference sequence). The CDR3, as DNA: TGTGCCAGTACCCACAGGGATGGCACTGAAGCTTTCTTT. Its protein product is CASTHRDGTEAFF.